The 32 T cell receptor beta chains presented below share a single source sample, sequenced in a study of human T cells and chemical hapten exposure (dated by TCRdb to the early 2020s). The library relied on RACE. The data were produced on a NextSeq 500. TCRdb itself trimmed the public reads at Q25 with fastp, ran MiXCR and retained productive beta chains. Here each entry gathers all rows of one CDR3 protein and keeps the most common genes and DNA. Present in this sample are some 96,000 distinct CDR3 sequences, roughly a quarter of which were seen just once. Of the sample, about a tenth falls within the top ten clones. This specimen's time point label, interpreted: patch test 3, about 24 weeks after DPC sensitization. The treatment or condition label, read with the paper, signifies: therapeutic diphenylcyclopropenone sensitization with weekly scalp DPC. The source was whole blood, collected in connection with sensitization to the hapten diphenylcyclopropenone (DPC). Receptors originate from a middle-aged man with alopecia areata. Some clones in this sample may be carry-over from other donors' samples.

The V gene is TRBV2, the J gene TRBJ2-1, with no clear D. CDR1 and CDR2 (germline): SNHLY, FYNNEI. The V gene lost 1 base and the J gene lost 3 bases, with 7 bases spanning the gap. The CDR3 runs to 14 residues. As DNA, the CDR3 is TGTGCCAGCAGTGAAGGTTACAACTACAATGAGCAGTTCTTC. This encodes CASSEGYNYNEQFF.

The chain employs TRBV7-9 and TRBJ1-1; D may be TRBD1 (5 bases). From germline, CDR1 is SEHNR and CDR2 FQNEAQ (reference sequence). This CDR3 contains 14 residues. Trimming removed 3 bases at V and 1 base at J, with 9 bases between. The CDR3 DNA reads as TGTGCCAGCAGCTTCTCGGACAAGAACACTGAAGCTTTCTTT. This sequence encodes CASSFSDKNTEAFF.

V gene TRBV7-9 combines with J gene TRBJ2-7; no definite D call. The CDR3 is 13 residues long. Germline CDR1 and CDR2: SEHNR and FQNEAQ (reference sequence). V dropped 1 base and J dropped 3 bases, with 7 bases sitting between them. The CDR3 sequence: CASSLGAVYEQYF. The CDR3 nucleotides read TGTGCCAGCAGCTTAGGGGCAGTCTACGAGCAGTACTTC.

This clonotype was detected a few times. The J gene is TRBJ1-1, the V gene TRBV5-1; TRBD1 matches at 8 bases. CDR1 is SGHRS, CDR2 YFSETQ, per germline. Trimming took 4 bases from V and 2 from J; bases not matched to a gene: 4. The CDR3 is 14 residues long. The CDR3 nucleotides are TGCGCCAGCAGCCCGACAGGGGTTAACACTGAAGCTTTCTTT. Translated: CASSPTGVNTEAFF.

This clonotype appeared a few times. The chain links TRBV6-5 to TRBJ2-7, with 7 nucleotides matching TRBD2. Trimming removed 8 bases from V and 3 bases from J; junction bases left unmatched: 25. This CDR3 region has 19 residues. Germline CDR1 is MNHEY and CDR2 is SVGAGI. Here the CDR3 DNA reads TGTGCCAGCTCGGGCCGCGGAGCAGGGCGGAATAGCGGGCTCTACGAGCAGTACTTC. It translates to CASSGRGAGRNSGLYEQYF.

The sample holds a few counts of this clonotype. The V gene is TRBV7-7, the J gene TRBJ2-1, with unresolved D. CDR1 SSHAT and CDR2 FNYEAQ come from the germline V gene (reference sequence). This CDR3 is built from 15 residues. The V end was cut by 1 base, the J end by 1 base, with 8 bases between. The CDR3 DNA reads as TGTGCCAGCAGCTTAGGACTTTCATCCTACAATGAGCAGTTCTTC. This gives the protein CASSLGLSSYNEQFF.

This clonotype has more than one count but fewer than ten. The chain joins TRBV7-9 to TRBJ2-2; no clear D. Germline loops: CDR1 SEHNR, CDR2 FQNEAQ (reference sequence). The CDR3 extends over 14 amino acids. Trimming left V 3 bases short and J 1 base short, with 6 bases between. The CDR3 nucleotides are TGTGCCAGCAGCTTCAAGGGGAACACCGGGGAGCTGTTTTTT. Amino acids: CASSFKGNTGELFF.

This clonotype was observed many times. This chain uses TRBV12-3 or TRBV12-4 with TRBJ2-7; 9 nucleotides agree with TRBD1. V dropped 4 bases and J dropped 3; count of bases not matched to a gene: 7. This CDR3 spans 15 amino acids. Here the CDR3 DNA reads TGTGCCAGCAGTTCCGGGACAGGGCGCTTCTACGAGCAGTACTTC. Its protein product is CASSSGTGRFYEQYF.

The CDR3 DNA reads as TGTGCCAGCAGCCAAGATCGGAGCAAGGGCAGTAGTTCCAATGAGCAGTTCTTC. Encoded protein: CASSQDRSKGSSSNEQFF. The chain is built from TRBV14 and TRBJ2-1; D not certain. This CDR3 is built from 18 residues. Trimming shortened V by 0 bases and J by 6 bases, and 21 bases separated the two germline ends. Germline CDR1 is SGHDN and CDR2 is FVKESK.

This clonotype showed up just a few times. The chain recombines TRBV18 with TRBJ2-1; D is ambiguous. The CDR3 covers 13 residues. The germline V gene encodes CDR1 KGHSH and CDR2 LQKENI. V was cut by 4 bases and J by 5 bases, with 9 bases left in between. In DNA, the CDR3 is TGTGCCAGCTCACGATTGAAGGACAATGAGCAGTTCTTC. Encoded protein: CASSRLKDNEQFF.

This clonotype came up a few times. The rearrangement uses TRBV20-1 and TRBJ2-3; 7 bases map to TRBD1. Germline-derived CDR1 and CDR2 are DFQATT and SNEGSKA (reference sequence). The junction had 4 bases not matched to a gene; V was cut back by 4 bases and J by 3 bases. This CDR3 is built from 13 residues. CDR3 sequence reads: CSANDRATDTQYF. In nucleotides, the CDR3 is TGCAGTGCTAACGACAGGGCTACAGATACGCAGTATTTT.

The chain employs TRBV20-1 and TRBJ2-7; 8 positions agree with TRBD2. This CDR3 comprises 17 residues. Trimming took 6 bases from V and 2 from J; bases not matched to a gene: 18. CDR1 and CDR2 from the germline V gene are DFQATT and SNEGSKA (reference sequence). CDR3 sequence: CSAKDSSMIAGTYEQYF. The CDR3 DNA reads TGCAGTGCCAAGGACAGTTCGATGATAGCGGGAACCTACGAGCAGTACTTC.

This clonotype was observed a few times. This rearrangement joins TRBV9 to TRBJ2-3; D unresolved. Trimming cost V 2 bases and J 2 bases, with 6 bases left between them. Germline CDR1 SGDLS, CDR2 YYNGEE. The CDR3 is 13 residues long. The CDR3 DNA reads TGTGCCAGCAGCGTTGACACCACAGATACGCAGTATTTT. Translation gives CASSVDTTDTQYF.

The gene calls are TRBV30 and TRBJ1-2; 8 bases are a match to TRBD1. The CDR3 runs to 13 residues. CDR1 and CDR2 from the germline V gene are GTSNPN and SVGIG (reference sequence). Trimming removed 1 base from V and 2 bases from J; junction bases left unmatched: 0. Here the CDR3 DNA reads TGTGCCTGGAGTGGACAGGGGAACTATGGCTACACCTTC. Translation gives CAWSGQGNYGYTF.

J is TRBJ1-4 and V is TRBV6-5; D possibly corresponds to TRBD1 (5 bases). Trimming left V 5 bases short and J 12 bases short, with 22 bases between. The CDR3 contains 15 residues. Germline V gene data show CDR1 as MNHEY and CDR2 as SVGAGI. Written as DNA, the CDR3 is TGTGCCAGCAGTGAAATCGGGAGCCCAATGGGGGAACTGTTTTTT. Translating it yields CASSEIGSPMGELFF.

This chain joins TRBV7-3 and TRBJ2-2; D gene unclear. Between the trimmed V and J ends, which lost 1 base and 6 bases, there was a span of 6 bases. This CDR3 contains 13 residues. Germline CDR1 SGHTA, CDR2 FQGTGA. The CDR3 loop reads CASSLNSAGELFF. The CDR3 DNA sequence: TGTGCCAGCAGCTTAAATAGTGCCGGGGAGCTGTTTTTT.

This clonotype was observed many times. The gene calls are TRBV12-3 or TRBV12-4 and TRBJ2-1; D unresolved. V was shortened by 2 bases and J by 8 bases, with 4 bases between the two germline ends. There are 11 residues in the CDR3. The CDR3 loop reads CASSLRDEQFF. CDR3 nucleotides: TGTGCCAGCAGTTTAAGGGATGAGCAGTTCTTC.

CDR3 amino acids: CASRQASSYNEQFF. The DNA for the CDR3 is TGTGCCAGCCGACAGGCGAGCTCCTACAATGAGCAGTTCTTC. The chain carries TRBV28 and TRBJ2-1, with D perhaps matching TRBD1 (6 bases). V was pared by 8 bases and J by 0 bases, with 11 bases between. Germline CDR1 reads MDHEN; CDR2 reads SYDVKM. The CDR3 contains 14 residues.

The chain uses TRBV6-1 and TRBJ1-1, with TRBD1 identical over 9 bases. Per germline, CDR1 MNHNS and CDR2 SASEGT. The CDR3 extends over 16 amino acids. Trimming removed 5 bases from V and 4 bases from J; junction bases left unmatched: 11. The CDR3 loop is CASSSRGGQGSTEAFF. The CDR3 region has the DNA TGTGCCAGCAGTTCCCGAGGAGGACAGGGGAGCACTGAAGCTTTCTTT.

This clonotype was seen a few times. V usage is TRBV7-2 and J usage is TRBJ1-1, with D unresolved. V was trimmed by 5 bases and J by 0 bases, leaving 13 bases between them. The CDR3 totals 15 residues. The V gene's germline CDR1 is SGHTA and CDR2 FQGNSA. DNA for the CDR3: TGTGCCAGCAGCCCCCGAAGACACCTGAACACTGAAGCTTTCTTT. Translated, it gives CASSPRRHLNTEAFF.

This clonotype was counted a few times. The chain carries TRBV11-3 and TRBJ2-2; tentatively, D is TRBD2 (5 bases). V lost 4 bases and J 1 base, leaving 7 bases between the germline ends. Germline values: CDR1 SGHNT, CDR2 YENEEA. The length of the CDR3 is 14 residues. The DNA of the CDR3 is TGTGCCAGCAGCTCCCGGGGGAACACCGGGGAGCTGTTTTTT. It is translated as CASSSRGNTGELFF.

The chain couples TRBV5-4 to TRBJ2-7, with D tentatively TRBD2 (6 bases). CDR1 and CDR2 from the germline V gene are SGHNT and YYREEE (reference sequence). The CDR3 is 15 amino acids. V was pared by 0 bases and J by 2 bases, with 12 bases between. Here the CDR3 reads CASSLDGRGAYEQYF. CDR3 DNA sequence: TGTGCCAGCAGCTTGGACGGGAGAGGCGCCTACGAGCAGTACTTC. Combining the CDR3 with reference TRBV5-4 and TRBJ2-7 gives the whole variable domain ETGVTQSPTHLIKTRGQQVTLRCSSQSGHNTVSWYQQALGQGPQFIFQYYREEENGRGNFPPRFSGLQFPNYSSELNVNALELDDSALYLCASSLDGRGAYEQYFGPGTRLTVT.

The chain recombines TRBV9 with TRBJ2-5; the D gene could be TRBD1 or TRBD2 (5 bases each). V dropped 5 bases and J dropped 5 bases, with 10 bases sitting between them. This CDR3 has 12 residues. Germline V gives CDR1 SGDLS, CDR2 YYNGEE. The CDR3: CASRGTSETQYF. The CDR3, as DNA: TGTGCCAGCAGAGGGACCTCGGAGACCCAGTACTTC.

This clonotype was detected a few times. This chain joins TRBV20-1 and TRBJ2-7; D remains ambiguous. This CDR3 contains 12 residues. Per the germline V gene, CDR1 is DFQATT and CDR2 is SNEGSKA (reference sequence). Trimming shortened V by 0 bases and J by 3 bases, and 6 bases separated the two germline ends. Written as DNA, the CDR3 is TGCAGTGCTAGAGAGCACGACTACGAGCAGTACTTC. It specifies CSAREHDYEQYF.

This clonotype was seen a handful of times. The rearrangement links TRBV28 to TRBJ1-1; D remains ambiguous. CDR3 length equals 13 residues. V was trimmed by 5 bases and J by 1 base, leaving 8 bases between them. From germline, CDR1 is MDHEN and CDR2 SYDVKM. CDR3 bases: TGTGCCAGCAGTCTGATTAAGAACACTGAAGCTTTCTTT. As protein: CASSLIKNTEAFF.

The gene calls are TRBV6-5 and TRBJ2-3; D possibly corresponds to TRBD2 (5 bases). V lost 10 bases and J 2 bases, leaving 16 bases between the germline ends. CDR1 and CDR2 (germline): MNHEY, SVGAGI. This CDR3 is 14 amino acids long. The CDR3 coding sequence is TGTGCCACCCAGAGGGATCGAGTCACAGATACGCAGTATTTT. Its translation: CATQRDRVTDTQYF.

The sample holds a few counts of this clonotype. The chain links TRBV25-1 to TRBJ2-7, with no clear D. The CDR3 is 16 residues long. Per the germline V gene, CDR1 is MGHDK and CDR2 is SYGVNS. Trimming took off 4 bases at V and 0 bases at J, with 16 bases between the two ends. The DNA for the CDR3 is TGTGCCAGCAGTGCAACGACCGACATACCCTCCTACGAGCAGTACTTC. Protein sequence: CASSATTDIPSYEQYF.

This clonotype was observed a handful of times. The chain carries TRBV11-2 and TRBJ2-4, with D possibly being TRBD2 (6 bases). The CDR3 loop spans 11 amino acids. The germline CDR1 and CDR2 sequences are SGHAT and FQNNGV. V lost 9 bases to trimming and J lost 5 bases, with 8 bases between them. As DNA, the CDR3 is TGTGCCAGTACTAGCCAAAACATTCAGTACTTC. This gives the protein CASTSQNIQYF.

The genes are TRBV6-5 and TRBJ1-6, with TRBD1 as a possible D gene (5 bases). Trimming shortened V by 8 bases and J by 5 bases, and 13 bases separated the two germline ends. This CDR3 is built from 14 residues. The germline gives CDR1 MNHEY, CDR2 SVGAGI. The CDR3 DNA reads as TGTGCCAGCGGCCGGGGCAGAAATAATTCACCCCTCCACTTT. It encodes CASGRGRNNSPLHF.

This clonotype was detected a few times. The chain couples TRBV28 to TRBJ2-7; 8 nucleotides agree with TRBD1. CDR1 MDHEN and CDR2 SYDVKM come from the germline V gene. CDR3 length equals 17 residues. V gave up 0 bases and J gave up 2 bases; unmatched junction bases: 9. The CDR3 region has the DNA TGTGCCAGCAGTTTATGGGCACCGGGACAGGATCCCTACGAGCAGTACTTC. It translates to CASSLWAPGQDPYEQYF.

This chain links TRBV20-1 with TRBJ2-3; TRBD1 matches at 7 bases. The CDR3 is 14 amino acids. Germline V CDR1 and CDR2: DFQATT, SNEGSKA (reference sequence). V dropped 1 base and J dropped 4; count of bases not matched to a gene: 5. Written as DNA, the CDR3 is TGCAGTGCTAGAGCGCCCAGGGGGTCAGATACGCAGTATTTT. This codes for CSARAPRGSDTQYF.

CDR3 loop: CASSQDWAGDIYF. The CDR3 bases are TGTGCCAGCAGCCAAGATTGGGCCGGGGATATATATTTT. The gene calls are TRBV3-1 and TRBJ1-3, with D hard to call. This CDR3 spans 13 amino acids. Trimming took off 0 bases at V and 13 bases at J, with 13 bases between the two ends. The germline gives CDR1 LGHDT, CDR2 YNNKEL (reference sequence).